This passage covers 10 T cell receptor beta chains from one sample sequenced in a study of T cell clones after liver transplantation. Here immunoSEQ multiplex PCR was the method, and the copy in TCRdb shows in-frame clones only, minus some. The sample includes tens of thousands of clones, roughly 80% of them seen just once. The sample consisted of CD4+ T cells from blood, taken 45 to 47 months after liver transplant. The receptor source for this set is a human patient who received a liver transplant. A subset of T cells may come from the graft donor.

The sample holds one count of this clone. The gene calls are TRBV18 and TRBJ2-1; D is uncertain. Germline V lookup: CDR1 KGHSH, CDR2 LQKENI. V was clipped by 0 bases and J by 7 bases, with 7 bases between them. The CDR3 length is 13 residues. Written as DNA, the CDR3 is TGTGCCAGCTCACCACCGCTCTCAAATGAGCAGTTCTTC. Amino acids: CASSPPLSNEQFF.

The chain employs TRBV14 and TRBJ2-1; maybe TRBD2 (6 bases). Trimming took off 4 bases at V and 3 bases at J, with 7 bases between the two ends. The germline gives CDR1 SGHDN, CDR2 FVKESK. The CDR3 totals 13 residues. The CDR3 DNA is TGTGCCAGCAGCCGGCGGGACTACAATGAGCAGTTCTTC. Its translation is CASSRRDYNEQFF.

This clone showed up many times. The chain uses TRBV19 and TRBJ2-3; 10 positions agree with TRBD1. The V segment lost 1 base and the J segment 8 bases; nucleotides outside the gene matches: 3. Germline CDR1 is LNHDA and CDR2 is SQIVND (reference sequence). The CDR3 contains 14 residues. In nucleotides, the CDR3 is TGTGCCAGTAGTATAGCGGGACAGGGGTCTACGCAGTATTTT. Residues: CASSIAGQGSTQYF.

The V call is TRBV5-1, the J call TRBJ1-4, with a weak D call TRBD1 (6 bases). The CDR3 extends over 15 amino acids. Deletions cut 4 bases from V and 3 bases from J, with 13 bases between. CDR1 and CDR2 from the germline V gene are SGHRS and YFSETQ. Here the CDR3 DNA reads TGCGCCAGCAGCGAGCAGGGGATAGCTAATGAAAAACTGTTTTTT. This sequence encodes CASSEQGIANEKLFF.

In its sample, this clone was seen once. The chain links TRBV27 to TRBJ1-2, with a weak D call TRBD1 (6 bases). V dropped 8 bases and J dropped 6 bases, with 19 bases sitting between them. Germline CDR1 reads MNHEY; CDR2 reads SMNVEV (reference sequence). This CDR3 spans 14 amino acids. CDR3: CASARTTGRDGYTF. In nucleotides, the CDR3 is TGTGCCAGCGCTAGAACTACAGGGCGGGATGGCTACACCTTC.

The rearrangement joins TRBV4-3 to TRBJ2-3; TRBD2 matches at 9 bases. Trimming at V came to 0 bases and at J to 7 bases, leaving 11 bases not matched to a gene. Germline CDR1 reads LGHNA; CDR2 reads YSLEER. The CDR3 sequence is 17 residues long. CDR3 bases: TGCGCCAGCAGCCAAGATCCCTTCGCGGGAGGGCCATATACGCAGTATTTT. This codes for CASSQDPFAGGPYTQYF.

This clone was counted between two and nine times. This sequence joins TRBV28 and TRBJ1-5; perhaps TRBD1 as D (5 bases). The CDR3 spans 13 residues. CDR1 and CDR2 (germline): MDHEN, SYDVKM. V lost 7 bases and J 8 bases, leaving 15 bases between the germline ends. CDR3 nucleotide sequence: TGTGCCAGCACCCCGGGGGGGGGTAAGCCCCAGCATTTT. Translation gives CASTPGGGKPQHF.

This clone was recorded only once. The chain combines TRBV5-1 with TRBJ1-5, with D uncertain. Trimming took off 0 bases at V and 7 bases at J, with 11 bases between the two ends. Germline CDR1 is SGHRS and CDR2 is YFSETQ. The CDR3 covers 14 residues. CDR3 nucleotide sequence: TGCGCCAGCAGCTTGGAAGCGGGAAACCAGCCCCAGCATTTT. This codes for CASSLEAGNQPQHF.

As regards this clone: The junction shows a germline mismatch at one end, possibly a read error. The V and J genes are TRBV7-2 and TRBJ2-1; TRBD1 or TRBD2 may be the D gene (5 bases each). This CDR3 is 13 amino acids long. CDR1 is SGHTA and CDR2 is FQGNSA in the germline V gene. CDR3 bases: TGTGCCAGCCAGCTGACGGGACGTACGAAGCCGGTCTTC. It yields the protein CASQLTGRTKPVF.

V gene TRBV6-5 combines with J gene TRBJ2-1; D gene ambiguous. The germline gives CDR1 MNHEY, CDR2 SVGAGI. The CDR3 spans 14 residues. V lost 10 bases to trimming and J lost 1 base, with 14 bases between them. The chain's CDR3 is CAIRPRASYNEQFF. The CDR3 DNA is TGTGCCATCCGCCCTCGCGCATCCTACAATGAGCAGTTCTTC.